This T cell receptor beta chain is from a study of blood T cell repertoires in COVID-19. As handled by the study authors: Amplification of reference gene primers was used by the study to estimate nucleated cell counts. Clones were read by immunoSEQ multiplex PCR, and TCRdb kept only the in-frame ones, dropping some. From that table come the V and J calls and clone size; the DNA was used to work out D and trimming. The data show roughly 200,000 clones, about nine tenths seen once. This clone came up a few times. This CDR3 region has 15 residues. The V segment lost 0 bases and the J segment 2 bases; nucleotides outside the gene matches: 3. Germline V gene sequence: CDR1 SGHRS, CDR2 YFSETQ.

The sequence came from a woman aged 30 to 39 who had recovered from COVID-19. The rearrangement uses TRBV5-1 and TRBJ2-7; 9 nucleotides agree with TRBD1. The sequenced material came from PBMCs or T cells enriched from blood (not recorded which). CDR3 sequence: CASSLGDRVTYEQYF. The CDR3 nucleotides read TGCGCCAGCAGCTTGGGGGACAGGGTAACCTACGAGCAGTACTTC.